These T cell receptor beta chains were read from a single sample in a study of T cells in Graves' hyperthyroidism and ophthalmopathy. From the multiplex PCR reads, TCRdb called clonotypes with MiXCR, one entry per CDR3 protein. The sample carries about 680,000 distinct CDR3 sequences, 35% recorded once. What was sequenced was blood. The receptors stem from a woman aged 40 to 50 with Graves' hyperthyroidism. Both conserved end residues are part of each CDR3. Each record gives: D gene, V gene, J gene, clone size, CDR3 DNA, CDR3 protein. D genes are given only for firm matches. A row's size may be missing; if present it is once, few, many or a size class.

.	TRBV10-2	TRBJ2-7	.	TGCGCCAGCAGCCAAGATCGCGCCCCGGGCGGGGCAACCTACGAGCAGTACTTC	CASSQDRAPGGATYEQYF
TRBD2	TRBV19	TRBJ2-2	.	TGTGCCAGTAGTATGAGGCTAGCGGGGGCCGCGAACACCGGGGAGCTGTTTTTT	CASSMRLAGAANTGELFF
.	TRBV10-3	TRBJ1-5	.	TGTGCCATCAGGGGACAAATCAATCAGCCCCAGCATTTT	CAIRGQINQPQHF
.	TRBV4-3	TRBJ1-3	few	TGCGCCAGCAGCCAAGAAGGTCGGGGAAACACCATATATTTT	CASSQEGRGNTIYF
.	TRBV20-1	TRBJ1-2	.	TGCAGTGCTCAGGACCTCGATAGCTACACCTTC	CSAQDLDSYTF
.	TRBV2	TRBJ1-2	.	TGTGCCCGCAGTGAAGCCGGTGAGGCCTATGGCTACACCTTC	CARSEAGEAYGYTF
.	TRBV7-2	TRBJ2-7	few	TGTGCCAGCAGCTTAATGGGCCAGCCCTCCTACGAGCAGTACTTC	CASSLMGQPSYEQYF
TRBD1	TRBV5-1	TRBJ2-7	.	TGCGCCAGCAGCTGGGGACAGGGAGACTACGAGCAGTACTTC	CASSWGQGDYEQYF
.	TRBV7-2	TRBJ2-7	.	TGTGCCAGCGGCTCGGGGGGCGGGAGTAGCTACGAGCAGTACTTC	CASGSGGGSSYEQYF
TRBD2	TRBV12-3/TRBV12-4	TRBJ2-2	.	TGTGCCAGCAGTTGGGAGCGGGGGACCGGGGAGCTGTTTTTT	CASSWERGTGELFF
TRBD1	TRBV10-3	TRBJ1-1	.	TGTGCCATCAGTGAGTCCCGGACAGGGGAGTACACTGAAGCTTTCTTT	CAISESRTGEYTEAFF
.	TRBV5-4	TRBJ1-4	.	TGTGCCAGCAGCTTGGATTTCTCAACTAATGAAAAACTGTTTTTT	CASSLDFSTNEKLFF
.	TRBV2	TRBJ1-1	many	TGTGCCAGCAAGCGGGCCATGAACACTGAAGCTTTCTTT	CASKRAMNTEAFF
.	TRBV2	TRBJ1-5	.	TGTGCCAGCAGTCCAGCCCTGAAAAATCAGCCCCAGCATTTT	CASSPALKNQPQHF
TRBD1	TRBV12-5	TRBJ1-1	few	TGTGCTAGTGGCCCTAAGGACAGGGAGAACACTGAAGCTTTCTTT	CASGPKDRENTEAFF
.	TRBV27	TRBJ1-1	few	TGTGCCAGCAGTTTGGGATCCATGAACACTGAAGCTTTCTTT	CASSLGSMNTEAFF
TRBD1	TRBV4-3	TRBJ1-1	few	TGCGCCAGCAGCCAAGTTGGGACAGCGAACACTGAAGCTTTCTTT	CASSQVGTANTEAFF
TRBD1	TRBV19	TRBJ2-6	many	TGTGCCACCCTGGGACAGGTTCGCTCTGGGGCCAACGTCCTGACTTTC	CATLGQVRSGANVLTF
TRBD1	TRBV19	TRBJ1-5	.	TGTGCCAGTAGACGAAACCCGGGACAGTGGAATCAGCCCCAGCATTTT	CASRRNPGQWNQPQHF
.	TRBV19	TRBJ1-1	many	TGTGCCAGTAGTATGTCTCCGAACACTGAAGCTTTCTTT	CASSMSPNTEAFF
.	TRBV6-5	TRBJ1-2	many	TGTGCCACCACAAACAGGGCCTCAGGCTACACCTTC	CATTNRASGYTF
.	TRBV7-2	TRBJ1-2	many	TGTGCCAGCAGCTTAGACCTATATGGCTACACCTTC	CASSLDLYGYTF